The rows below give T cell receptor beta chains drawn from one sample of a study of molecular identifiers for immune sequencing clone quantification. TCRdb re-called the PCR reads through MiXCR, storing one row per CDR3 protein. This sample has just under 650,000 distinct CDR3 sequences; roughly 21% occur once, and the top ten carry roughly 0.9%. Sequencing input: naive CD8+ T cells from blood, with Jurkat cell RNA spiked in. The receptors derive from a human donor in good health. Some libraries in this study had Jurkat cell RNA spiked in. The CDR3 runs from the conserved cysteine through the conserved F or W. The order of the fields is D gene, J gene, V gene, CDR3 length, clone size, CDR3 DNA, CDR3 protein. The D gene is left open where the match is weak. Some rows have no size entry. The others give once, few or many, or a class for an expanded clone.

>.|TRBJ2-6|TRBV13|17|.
TGTGCCAGCAGCCCAAAGGGGATCCAAACTGGGGCCAACGTCCTGACTTTC
CASSPKGIQTGANVLTF
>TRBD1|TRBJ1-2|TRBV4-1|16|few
TGCGCCAGCAGCCAAGAATTCAGGACAGGGCTAGATGGCTACACCTTC
CASSQEFRTGLDGYTF
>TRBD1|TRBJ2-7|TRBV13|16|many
TGTGCCACCGGGGAACCTACAGGGGCTGACGCCTACGAGCAGTACTTC
CATGEPTGADAYEQYF
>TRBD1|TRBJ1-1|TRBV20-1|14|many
TGCAGTGCTAGAGACCAGGACAGGGTTGGTGAAGCTTTCTTT
CSARDQDRVGEAFF
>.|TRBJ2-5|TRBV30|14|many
TGTGCCTGGAGTGTTGGTGTGGGGGATGAGACCCAGTACTTC
CAWSVGVGDETQYF
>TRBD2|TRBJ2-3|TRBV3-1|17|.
TGTGCCAGCGGCCAAGTGAGGCGGGGGGGAAACACAGATACGCAGTATTTT
CASGQVRRGGNTDTQYF
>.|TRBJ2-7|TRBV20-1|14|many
TGCAGTGCTAGGGTCCGGGACACCCCCTACGAGCAGTACTTC
CSARVRDTPYEQYF
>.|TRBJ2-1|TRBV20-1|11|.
TGCAGTGCCCATCCCGGCAATGAGCAGTTCTTC
CSAHPGNEQFF
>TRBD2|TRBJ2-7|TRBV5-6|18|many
TGTGCCAGCAGAGCTCGACGGACTAGCGGGAGCCCAGCCTACGAGCAGTACTTC
CASRARRTSGSPAYEQYF
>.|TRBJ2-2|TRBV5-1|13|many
TGCGCCACCCAGACACCCAACACCGGGGAGCTGTTTTTT
CATQTPNTGELFF
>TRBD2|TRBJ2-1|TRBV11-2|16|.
TGTGCCAGCATCCCGGGTGGGAGGGCCATATACAATGAGCAGTTCTTC
CASIPGGRAIYNEQFF
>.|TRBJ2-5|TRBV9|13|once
TGTGCCAGCAGCGTAGTGGCCGGGGAGACCCAGTACTTC
CASSVVAGETQYF
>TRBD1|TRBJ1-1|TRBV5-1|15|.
TGCGCCAGCAGCTCGTGGACAGGGGAGAACACTGAAGCTTTCTTT
CASSSWTGENTEAFF
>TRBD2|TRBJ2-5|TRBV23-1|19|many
TGCGCCAGCAGTCAATTCAGGCGGGAGGGTCATAAGTACCAAGAGACCCAGTACTTC
CASSQFRREGHKYQETQYF
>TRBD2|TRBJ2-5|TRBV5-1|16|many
TGCGCCAGCAGCTTGGTTCCTAGCGGGAGGCAAGAGACCCAGTACTTC
CASSLVPSGRQETQYF
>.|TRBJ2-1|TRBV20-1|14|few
TGCAGTGCTAGTACGGTAAGCTCCTACAATGAGCAGTTCTTC
CSASTVSSYNEQFF
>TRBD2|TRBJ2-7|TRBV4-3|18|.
TGCGCCAGCAGCCAAGGTTACTCTCCCCTAGCGGGGCTCTACGAGCAGTACTTC
CASSQGYSPLAGLYEQYF
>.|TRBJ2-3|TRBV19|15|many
TGTGCCAGTAGCGCCCTGGGCAGTAGCACAGATACGCAGTATTTT
CASSALGSSTDTQYF
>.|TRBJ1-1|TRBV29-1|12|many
TGCAGCGTTCAGGACGGGTCCACTGAAGCTTTCTTT
CSVQDGSTEAFF
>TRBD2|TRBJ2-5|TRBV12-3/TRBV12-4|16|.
TGTGCCAGCTCCGGACTACGGCGGGGGGATCAAGAGACCCAGTACTTC
CASSGLRRGDQETQYF
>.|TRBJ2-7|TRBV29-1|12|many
TGCAGCGTTGGTCATAGCCTGTACGAGCAGTACTTC
CSVGHSLYEQYF
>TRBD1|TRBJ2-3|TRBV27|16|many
TGTGCCAGCAGTTTAGGGACAGGGGCTAGCACAGATACGCAGTATTTT
CASSLGTGASTDTQYF
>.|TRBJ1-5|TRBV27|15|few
TGTGCCAGCAGTTTATCGGGATGGGGGGCTCAGCCCCAGCATTTT
CASSLSGWGAQPQHF
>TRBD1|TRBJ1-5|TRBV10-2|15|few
TGCGCCAGCAGTGAGTCAGACAGGGCGAATCAGCCCCAGCATTTT
CASSESDRANQPQHF
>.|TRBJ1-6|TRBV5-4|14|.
TGTGCCAGCAGCTGGGGGGGTGCTAATTCACCCCTCCACTTT
CASSWGGANSPLHF
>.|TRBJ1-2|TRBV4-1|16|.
TGCGCCAGCAGCCAAGATCCAACCCGGGGATACTATGGCTACACCTTC
CASSQDPTRGYYGYTF
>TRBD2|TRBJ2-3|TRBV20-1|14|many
TGCAGTGTTTATAGCGGGACTAGCACAGATACGCAGTATTTT
CSVYSGTSTDTQYF
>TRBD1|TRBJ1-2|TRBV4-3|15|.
TGCGCCAGCAGCCCCGTTGGACAGGGGTGGTATGGCTACACCTTC
CASSPVGQGWYGYTF
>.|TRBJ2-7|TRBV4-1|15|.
TGCGCCAGCAGCACCGGTGAGGGGAGCTCCTACGAGCAGTACTTC
CASSTGEGSSYEQYF
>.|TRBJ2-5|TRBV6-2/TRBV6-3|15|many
TGTGCCAGCAGTTACCCTGGCGGGGCCGCAGAGACCCAGTACTTC
CASSYPGGAAETQYF
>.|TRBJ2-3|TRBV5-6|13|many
TGTGCCAGCAGCTTGTGGGGTTCCGATACGCAGTATTTT
CASSLWGSDTQYF
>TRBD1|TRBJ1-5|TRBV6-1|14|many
TGTGCCAGCAGTGACCCGACAGGGGCCCAGCCCCAGCATTTT
CASSDPTGAQPQHF
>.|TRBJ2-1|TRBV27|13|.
TGTGCCAGCAGTTTGGCCCAAGTCAATGAGCAGTTCTTC
CASSLAQVNEQFF
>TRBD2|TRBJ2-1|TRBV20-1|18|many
TGCAGTGCTAGCGAGACTAGCGGGAGGTCTAGCTCCTACAATGAGCAGTTCTTC
CSASETSGRSSSYNEQFF
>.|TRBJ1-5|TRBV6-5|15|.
TGTGCCAGCAGACCACACGACAGTAGCAATCAGCCCCAGCATTTT
CASRPHDSSNQPQHF
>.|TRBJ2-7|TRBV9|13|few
TGTGCCAGCAGCGTGGGAGGGGGCCGCGAGCAGTACTTC
CASSVGGGREQYF
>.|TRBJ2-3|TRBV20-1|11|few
TGCAGTGCTATATCCACAGATACGCAGTATTTT
CSAISTDTQYF
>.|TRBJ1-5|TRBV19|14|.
TGTGCCAGTAGTATCAGAGAGAGCAATCAGCCCCAGCATTTT
CASSIRESNQPQHF
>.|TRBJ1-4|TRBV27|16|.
TGTGCCAGCGGCTCTACCTGGGGTCGACAGTATGAAAAACTGTTTTTT
CASGSTWGRQYEKLFF
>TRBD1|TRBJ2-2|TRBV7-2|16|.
TGTGCCAGCAGCTTAGATACAGGGGTCTGGACCGGGGAGCTGTTTTTT
CASSLDTGVWTGELFF
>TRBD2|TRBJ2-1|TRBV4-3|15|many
TGCGCCAGCAGCCAAGATCCACTAGCGTACAATGAGCAGTTCTTC
CASSQDPLAYNEQFF
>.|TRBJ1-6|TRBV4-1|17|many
TGCGCCAGCAGCCAAGAAATTGCAGGGATCCATAATTCACCCCTCCACTTT
CASSQEIAGIHNSPLHF
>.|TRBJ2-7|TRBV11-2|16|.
TGTGCCAGCAGCTTAGTCGGGGGTGGAAACTCCTACGAGCAGTACTTC
CASSLVGGGNSYEQYF
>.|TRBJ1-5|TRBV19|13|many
TGTGCCAGTAGCCTCGGGGGTGGCCGGCCCCAGCATTTT
CASSLGGGRPQHF
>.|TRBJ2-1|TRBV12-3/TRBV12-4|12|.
TGTGCCAGCTCACCCCAGGACAATGAGCGGTTCTTC
CASSPQDNERFF
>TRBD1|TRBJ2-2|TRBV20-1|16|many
TGCAGTGCTTGGGACACGGGACAGGGGATTACCGGGGAGCTGTTTTTT
CSAWDTGQGITGELFF
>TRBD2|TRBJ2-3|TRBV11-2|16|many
TGTGCCAGCAGCTCGTTAGCGGGAGAGACTCCAGATACGCAGTATTTT
CASSSLAGETPDTQYF
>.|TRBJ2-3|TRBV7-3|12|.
TGTGGCAGCGGAGGGTCCACAGATACGCAGTATTTT
CGSGGSTDTQYF